These T cell receptor beta chains were read from a single sample in a study of neurological immune-mediated disorders. TCRdb reprocessed the 5' RACE reads with MiXCR, giving one entry per CDR3 protein. The sample consists of about 35,000 distinct CDR3 sequences, 3.5% to 4% of them appearing once. Sequenced input: PBMCs. The receptors derive from a man aged 25-45 years with multiple sclerosis. Both conserved end residues are part of each CDR3. D genes are given only for firm matches. Size tells how often a clone was seen (once, few, many) or the class of an expanded clone, and some rows leave it out.

D gene: TRBD1
J gene: TRBJ2-1
V gene: TRBV20-1
clone size: many
CDR3 length: 15
CDR3 protein: CSAPGTADSYNEQFF
CDR3 DNA: TGCAGTGCGCCGGGGACAGCTGACTCCTACAATGAGCAGTTCTTC

D gene: .
J gene: TRBJ1-5
V gene: TRBV7-2
clone size: few
CDR3 length: 12
CDR3 protein: CASSLGGKPQNF
CDR3 DNA: TGTGCCAGCAGCTTAGGGGGGAAGCCCCAGAATTTT

D gene: .
J gene: TRBJ1-1
V gene: TRBV6-5
clone size: many
CDR3 length: 13
CDR3 protein: CASSSVLNTEAFF
CDR3 DNA: TGTGCCAGCAGTTCAGTATTGAACACTGAAGCTTTCTTT

D gene: .
J gene: TRBJ1-2
V gene: TRBV10-2
clone size: many
CDR3 length: 14
CDR3 protein: CASSESGTHYGYTF
CDR3 DNA: TGCGCCAGCAGTGAGTCGGGGACACACTATGGCTACACCTTC

D gene: .
J gene: TRBJ1-1
V gene: TRBV7-2
clone size: many
CDR3 length: 14
CDR3 protein: CASSLRASNTEAFF
CDR3 DNA: TGTGCCAGCAGCCTGCGGGCTTCGAACACTGAAGCTTTCTTT

D gene: .
J gene: TRBJ2-2
V gene: TRBV12-3/TRBV12-4
clone size: few
CDR3 length: 16
CDR3 protein: CASSSTGTSNTGELFF
CDR3 DNA: TGTGCCAGCAGTTCCACTGGGACATCGAACACCGGGGAGCTGTTTTTT

D gene: .
J gene: TRBJ2-5
V gene: TRBV6-5
clone size: many
CDR3 length: 14
CDR3 protein: CASSYRGRQETQYF
CDR3 DNA: TGTGCCAGCAGTTACCGGGGTCGCCAAGAGACCCAGTACTTC

D gene: .
J gene: TRBJ2-2
V gene: TRBV7-2
clone size: many
CDR3 length: 13
CDR3 protein: CASSPGLSGELFF
CDR3 DNA: TGTGCCAGCAGCCCAGGGTTAAGCGGGGAGCTGTTTTTT

D gene: TRBD1
J gene: TRBJ2-2
V gene: TRBV10-3
clone size: many
CDR3 length: 16
CDR3 protein: CAIRKSGTGDTGELFF
CDR3 DNA: TGTGCCATCAGAAAATCCGGGACAGGCGACACCGGGGAGCTGTTTTTT

D gene: .
J gene: TRBJ2-7
V gene: TRBV30
clone size: many
CDR3 length: 14
CDR3 protein: CAWSAGPFPYEQYF
CDR3 DNA: TGTGCCTGGAGTGCGGGACCTTTTCCCTACGAGCAGTACTTC

D gene: TRBD1
J gene: TRBJ2-1
V gene: TRBV9
clone size: many
CDR3 length: 16
CDR3 protein: CASSDEDRGGYNEQFF
CDR3 DNA: TGTGCCAGCAGCGACGAGGACAGGGGTGGCTACAATGAGCAGTTCTTC

D gene: TRBD1
J gene: TRBJ1-5
V gene: TRBV7-6
clone size: .
CDR3 length: 17
CDR3 protein: CASSSHLGTGLDQPQHF
CDR3 DNA: TGTGCCAGCAGCTCCCATTTAGGGACAGGGCTCGATCAGCCCCAGCATTTT

D gene: TRBD1
J gene: TRBJ1-3
V gene: TRBV20-1
clone size: many
CDR3 length: 15
CDR3 protein: CSARDPQGAGNTIYF
CDR3 DNA: TGCAGTGCTAGAGATCCCCAGGGGGCCGGAAACACCATATATTTT

D gene: TRBD1
J gene: TRBJ2-7
V gene: TRBV9
clone size: many
CDR3 length: 15
CDR3 protein: CASSHRTGGPYEQYF
CDR3 DNA: TGTGCCAGCAGCCACAGGACAGGGGGACCCTACGAGCAGTACTTC